This T cell receptor (beta chain) appears in the sequencing data of a study of Graves' ophthalmopathy and Graves' hyperthyroidism. Overall study results and limits: Distinction of ophthalmopathy from stable hyperthyroidism by a 13-signature model reached over 85% sensitivity and 81.08% specificity.

Uncontrolled infections, other autoimmune diseases, pregnancy or lactation barred patients from enrollment. Clinical symptoms, serum thyroxine, TRAb, thyroid ultrasound and orbital computed tomography determined diagnosis. Deletions cut 6 bases from V and 6 bases from J, with 12 bases between. The CDR3 runs 12 residues. There are many counts of this clonotype. Its specificity is not known. RNA transcripts were the template, and TCR beta CDR3 regions were amplified from them. A first-round RT-PCR used HTBI primers, followed by a second-round multiplex PCR. TCRdb itself ran the multiplex PCR reads through MiXCR, one entry per CDR3 protein. The table includes 150,000 or so distinct CDR3 sequences, roughly 36% detected once.

The sequenced sample consisted of peripheral blood. This receptor was identified in a man aged 25 to 40 with Graves' ophthalmopathy. The V gene is TRBV12-3 or TRBV12-4, the J gene TRBJ2-7; D is unresolved. The CDR3 coding sequence is TGTGCCAGCAGCTTCCGATTCCTCGAGCAGTACTTC. Amino acids: CASSFRFLEQYF.